The 9 T cell receptor beta chains below were found in one sample sequenced in a study of a mutant IDH1 vaccine in newly diagnosed glioma. Described time point: baseline, week 1 (first vaccination visit). Regarding treatment: pre-vaccination baseline after standard-of-care therapy. Here immunoSEQ multiplex PCR was the method, and the copy in TCRdb shows in-frame clones only, minus some. In the table there are tens of thousands of clones, around four fifths of which are singletons. The sample in question was PBMCs, obtained from a glioma patient treated with radiotherapy, temozolomide or both. Every receptor here comes from a woman aged 45 to 65 with glioma.

The chain combines TRBV27 with TRBJ1-2, with a weak D call TRBD1 (5 bases). V was cut by 11 bases and J by 5 bases, with 21 bases left in between. The CDR3 loop spans 14 amino acids. Germline lookup yields CDR1 MNHEY and CDR2 SMNVEV (reference sequence). The chain's CDR3 is CASPGGTTGYGYTF. DNA for the CDR3: TGTGCCTCCCCCGGGGGTACGACTGGATATGGCTACACCTTC.

V and J are TRBV9 and TRBJ2-5; D possibly corresponds to TRBD2 (6 bases). This CDR3 has 14 residues. Germline CDR1 reads SGDLS; CDR2 reads YYNGEE. V gave up 0 bases and J gave up 3 bases, with 9 bases separating them. The chain's CDR3 is CASSVGTIKETQYF. The CDR3 DNA sequence: TGTGCCAGCAGCGTAGGGACTATAAAAGAGACCCAGTACTTC.

The V call is TRBV4-1, the J call TRBJ2-1; TRBD1 aligns across 7 bases. Germline assignment: CDR1 MGHRA and CDR2 YSYEKL. This CDR3 has 13 amino acids. The ends lost 6 bases at V and 6 bases at J; junction bases unmatched: 5. The CDR3: CASRGGQFNEQFF. In nucleotides, the CDR3 is TGCGCCAGCAGAGGGGGACAGTTCAATGAGCAGTTCTTC.

The rearrangement links TRBV6-1 to TRBJ2-1; D is uncertain. In germline, CDR1 is MNHNS, CDR2 SASEGT. V lost 0 bases to trimming and J lost 0 bases, with 21 bases between them. The CDR3 consists of 20 residues. The CDR3 sequence is CASSEAFFISRRYSYNEQFF. DNA of the CDR3: TGTGCCAGCAGTGAAGCGTTCTTCATTAGCAGGCGCTACTCCTACAATGAGCAGTTCTTC.

This chain uses TRBV5-1 with TRBJ1-1, with D tentatively TRBD1 (5 bases). V shed 2 bases and J shed 1 base, with 6 bases lying between them. The CDR3 is 13 residues long. Germline V gene data show CDR1 as SGHRS and CDR2 as YFSETQ. CDR3 sequence reads: CASSFGANTEAFF. The CDR3 DNA is TGCGCCAGCAGCTTTGGGGCGAACACTGAAGCTTTCTTT.

The V call is TRBV5-1, the J call TRBJ2-1; D perhaps matches TRBD2 (5 bases). Looked up from germline, CDR1 is SGHRS and CDR2 is YFSETQ. Trimming removed 0 bases at V and 3 bases at J, with 10 bases between. This CDR3 is built from 15 residues. Here the CDR3 reads CASSLEGENYNEQFF. DNA of the CDR3: TGCGCCAGCAGCTTGGAGGGAGAGAACTACAATGAGCAGTTCTTC.

This chain uses TRBV27 with TRBJ1-2, with D hard to call. The CDR3 contains 13 residues. Between the trimmed V and J ends, which lost 2 bases and 2 bases, there was a span of 6 bases. Germline loops: CDR1 MNHEY, CDR2 SMNVEV (reference sequence). The CDR3 loop is CASSLQRNYGYTF. CDR3 DNA sequence: TGTGCCAGCAGTTTACAAAGGAACTATGGCTACACCTTC.

This chain joins TRBV15 and TRBJ2-1, with D tentatively TRBD1 (5 bases). The CDR3 is 15 amino acids. The V and J ends lost 3 bases and 9 bases respectively, with 18 bases between them. CDR1 and CDR2 from the germline V gene are LNHNV and YYDKDF (reference sequence). DNA for the CDR3: TGTGCCACCAGCAGCGGGTTAAGGGGTTTCAGTGAGCAGTTCTTC. This sequence encodes CATSSGLRGFSEQFF. The variable domain in full, with the rest retrieved from reference TRBV15 and TRBJ2-1, is DAMVIQNPRYQVTQFGKPVTLSCSQTLNHNVMYWYQQKSSQAPKLLFHYYDKDFNNEADTPDNFQSRRPNTSFCFLDIRSPGLGDTAMYLCATSSGLRGFSEQFFGPGTRLTVL.

This clone was counted a few times. This rearrangement joins TRBV14 to TRBJ2-1, with 11 nucleotides matching TRBD1. J was trimmed by 3 bases and V by 1 base; bases with no gene match: 5. This CDR3 spans 17 amino acids. The germline CDR1 and CDR2 sequences are SGHDN and FVKESK. CDR3 protein: CASSQGFGTGGYNEQFF. CDR3 nucleotides: TGTGCCAGCAGCCAAGGGTTTGGGACAGGGGGCTACAATGAGCAGTTCTTC.